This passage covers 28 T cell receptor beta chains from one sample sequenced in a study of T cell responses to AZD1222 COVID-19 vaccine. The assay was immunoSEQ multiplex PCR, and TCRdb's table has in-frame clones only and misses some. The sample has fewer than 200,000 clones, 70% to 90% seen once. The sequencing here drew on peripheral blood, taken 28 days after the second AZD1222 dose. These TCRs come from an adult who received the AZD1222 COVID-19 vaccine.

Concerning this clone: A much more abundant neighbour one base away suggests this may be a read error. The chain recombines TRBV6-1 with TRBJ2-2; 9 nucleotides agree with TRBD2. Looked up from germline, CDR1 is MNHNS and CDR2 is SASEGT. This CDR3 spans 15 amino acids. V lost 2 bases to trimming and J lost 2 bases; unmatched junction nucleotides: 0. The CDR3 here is CASSELAGNTGELFF. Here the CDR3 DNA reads TGTGCCAGCAGTGAACTAGCGGGAAACACCGGGGAGCTGTTTTTT.

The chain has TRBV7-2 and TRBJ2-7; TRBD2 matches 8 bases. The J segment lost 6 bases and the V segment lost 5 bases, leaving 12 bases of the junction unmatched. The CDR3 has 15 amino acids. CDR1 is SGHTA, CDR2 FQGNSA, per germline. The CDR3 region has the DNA TGTGCCAGCAGCCCCGGAGGCGGGGGGTCTACCGAGCAGTACTTC. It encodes CASSPGGGGSTEQYF.

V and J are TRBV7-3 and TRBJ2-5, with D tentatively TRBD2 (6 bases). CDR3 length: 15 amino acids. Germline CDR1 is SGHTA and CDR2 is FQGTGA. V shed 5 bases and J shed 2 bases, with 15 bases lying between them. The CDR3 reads CASSPTGVSQETQYF. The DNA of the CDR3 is TGTGCCAGCAGCCCAACGGGGGTTAGTCAAGAGACCCAGTACTTC.

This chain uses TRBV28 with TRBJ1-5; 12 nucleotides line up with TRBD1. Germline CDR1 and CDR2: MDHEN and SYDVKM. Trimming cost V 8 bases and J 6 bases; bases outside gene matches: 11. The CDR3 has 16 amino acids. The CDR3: CASSPWGQGAIQPQHF. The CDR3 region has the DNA TGTGCCAGCTCGCCGTGGGGACAGGGGGCGATTCAGCCCCAGCATTTT.

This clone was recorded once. The CDR3 is CASSIGTHFYGYTF. The DNA for the CDR3 is TGTGCCAGTAGTATAGGGACACACTTCTATGGCTACACCTTC. The J gene is TRBJ1-2, the V gene TRBV19, with D maybe TRBD1 (5 bases). V lost 1 base and J lost 4, with 10 bases in between. Germline V gene data show CDR1 as LNHDA and CDR2 as SQIVND (reference sequence). The CDR3 length is 14 residues.

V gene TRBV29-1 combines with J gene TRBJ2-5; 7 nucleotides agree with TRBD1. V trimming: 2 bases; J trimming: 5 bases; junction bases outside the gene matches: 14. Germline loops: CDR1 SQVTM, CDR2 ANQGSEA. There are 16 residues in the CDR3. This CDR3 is CSVERGQTLSGETQYF. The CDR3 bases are TGCAGCGTTGAACGGGGACAGACCCTTTCAGGGGAGACCCAGTACTTC.

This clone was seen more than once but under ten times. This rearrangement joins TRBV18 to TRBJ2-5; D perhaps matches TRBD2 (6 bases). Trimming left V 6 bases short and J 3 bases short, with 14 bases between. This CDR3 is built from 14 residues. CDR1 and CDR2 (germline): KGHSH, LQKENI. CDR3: CASSPSPGEETQYF. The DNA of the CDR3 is TGTGCCAGCTCCCCCTCACCGGGGGAAGAGACCCAGTACTTC.

The CDR3 DNA reads as TGTGCCAGCAGCTTAGGGACAGCCACCTACGAGCAGTACTTC. This codes for CASSLGTATYEQYF. The rearrangement uses TRBV11-2 and TRBJ2-7; D possibly corresponds to TRBD1 (6 bases). The CDR3 sequence is 14 residues long. CDR1 is SGHAT and CDR2 is FQNNGV in the germline V gene. V gave up 1 base and J gave up 2 bases, with 9 bases separating them.

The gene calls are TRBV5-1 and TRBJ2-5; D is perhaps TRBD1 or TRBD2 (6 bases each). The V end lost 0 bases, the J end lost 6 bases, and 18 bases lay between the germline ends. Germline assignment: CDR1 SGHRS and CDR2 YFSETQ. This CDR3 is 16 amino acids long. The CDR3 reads CASSLAGGLGGQTQYF. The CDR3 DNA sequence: TGCGCCAGCAGCTTGGCCGGGGGCCTAGGGGGGCAGACCCAGTACTTC.

In DNA, the CDR3 is TGTGCCAGCAGCTTGGGACAGCCTGCTGGTGGCTACACCTTC. Protein: CASSLGQPAGGYTF. This sequence joins TRBV5-6 and TRBJ1-2, with D tentatively TRBD1 (5 bases). Germline values: CDR1 SGHDT, CDR2 YYEEEE. The ends were cut back, 0 bases at V and 7 bases at J, with 13 bases in the middle. This CDR3 comprises 14 residues. The whole variable domain, remainder taken from reference TRBV5-6 and TRBJ1-2, is DAGVTQSPTHLIKTRGQQVTLRCSPKSGHDTVSWYQQALGQGPQFIFQYYEEEERQRGNFPDRFSGHQFPNYSSELNVNALLLGDSALYLCASSLGQPAGGYTFGSGTRLTVV.

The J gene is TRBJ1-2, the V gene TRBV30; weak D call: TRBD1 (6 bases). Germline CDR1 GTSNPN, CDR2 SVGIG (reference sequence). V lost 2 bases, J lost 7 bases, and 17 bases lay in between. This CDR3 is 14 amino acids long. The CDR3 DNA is TGTGCCTGGAGTACTGGTGCCAGGGGACGTGGCTACACCTTC. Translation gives CAWSTGARGRGYTF.

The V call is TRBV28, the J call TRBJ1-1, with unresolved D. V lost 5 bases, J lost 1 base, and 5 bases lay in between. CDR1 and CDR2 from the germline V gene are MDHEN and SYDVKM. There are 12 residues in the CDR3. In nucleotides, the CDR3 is TGTGCCAGCAGTCGGAAGAACACTGAAGCTTTCTTT. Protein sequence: CASSRKNTEAFF. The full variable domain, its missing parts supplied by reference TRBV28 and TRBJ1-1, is DVKVTQSSRYLVKRTGEKVFLECVQDMDHENMFWYRQDPGLGLRLIYFSYDVKMKEKGDIPEGYSVSREKKERFSLILESASTNQTSMYLCASSRKNTEAFFGQGTRLTVV.

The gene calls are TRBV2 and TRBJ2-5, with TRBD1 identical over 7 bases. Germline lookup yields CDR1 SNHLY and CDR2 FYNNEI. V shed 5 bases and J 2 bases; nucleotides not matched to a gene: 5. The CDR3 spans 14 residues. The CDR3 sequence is CASSRQGRQETQYF. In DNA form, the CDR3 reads TGTGCCAGCAGTCGACAGGGACGACAAGAGACCCAGTACTTC.

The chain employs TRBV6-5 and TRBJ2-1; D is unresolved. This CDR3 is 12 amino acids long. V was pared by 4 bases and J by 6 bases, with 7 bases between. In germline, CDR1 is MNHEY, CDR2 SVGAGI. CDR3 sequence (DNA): TGTGCCAGCAGTTTGGCGTTCAATGAGCAGTTCTTC. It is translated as CASSLAFNEQFF.

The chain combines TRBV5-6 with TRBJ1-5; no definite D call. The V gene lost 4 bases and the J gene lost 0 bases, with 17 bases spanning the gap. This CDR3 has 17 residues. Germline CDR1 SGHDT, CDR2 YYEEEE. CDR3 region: CASSHHPGTYSNQPQHF. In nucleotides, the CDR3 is TGTGCCAGCAGCCACCACCCGGGAACATATAGCAATCAGCCCCAGCATTTT.

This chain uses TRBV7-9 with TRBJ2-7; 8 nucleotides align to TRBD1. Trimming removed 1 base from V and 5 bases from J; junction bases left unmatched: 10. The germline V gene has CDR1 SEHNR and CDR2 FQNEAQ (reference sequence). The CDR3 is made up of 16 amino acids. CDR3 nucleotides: TGTGCCAGCAGCTTAGGGAATGGACAGGGCGTCGACGAGCAGTACTTC. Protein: CASSLGNGQGVDEQYF.

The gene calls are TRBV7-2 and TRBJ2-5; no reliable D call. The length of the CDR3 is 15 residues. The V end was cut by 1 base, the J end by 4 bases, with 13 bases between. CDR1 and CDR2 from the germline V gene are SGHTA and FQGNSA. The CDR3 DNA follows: TGTGCCAGCAGCTTAGAGTCTTGGGAATCAGAGACCCAGTACTTC. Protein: CASSLESWESETQYF.

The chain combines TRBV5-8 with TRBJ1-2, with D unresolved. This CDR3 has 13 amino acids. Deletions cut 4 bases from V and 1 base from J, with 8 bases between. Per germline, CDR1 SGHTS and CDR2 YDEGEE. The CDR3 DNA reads TGTGCCAGCAGCCCGGAGGGTAACTATGGCTACACCTTC. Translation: CASSPEGNYGYTF.

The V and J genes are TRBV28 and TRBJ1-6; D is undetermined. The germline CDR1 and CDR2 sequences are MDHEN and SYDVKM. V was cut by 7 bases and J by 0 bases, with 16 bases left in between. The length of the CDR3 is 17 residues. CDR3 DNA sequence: TGTGCCAGCACGTCTCCCGGTCTAAGCTCCTATAATTCACCCCTCCACTTT. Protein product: CASTSPGLSSYNSPLHF.

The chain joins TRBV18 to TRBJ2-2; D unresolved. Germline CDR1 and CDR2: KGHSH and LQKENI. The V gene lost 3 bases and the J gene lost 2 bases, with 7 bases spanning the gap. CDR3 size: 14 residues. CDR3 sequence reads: CASSPRSNTGELFF. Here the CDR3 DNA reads TGTGCCAGCTCACCCAGGAGTAACACCGGGGAGCTGTTTTTT.

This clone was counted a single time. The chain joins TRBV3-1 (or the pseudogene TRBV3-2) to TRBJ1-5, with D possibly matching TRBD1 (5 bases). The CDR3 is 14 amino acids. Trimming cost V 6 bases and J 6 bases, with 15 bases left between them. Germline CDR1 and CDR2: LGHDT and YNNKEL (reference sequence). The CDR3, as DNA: TGTGCCAGCAGTCAGGAGGGGTTTCGTCAGCCCCAGCATTTT. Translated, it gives CASSQEGFRQPQHF.

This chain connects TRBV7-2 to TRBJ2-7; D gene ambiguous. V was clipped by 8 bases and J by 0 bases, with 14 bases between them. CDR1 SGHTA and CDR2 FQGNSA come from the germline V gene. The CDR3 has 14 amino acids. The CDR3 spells CASSAVGTSYEQYF. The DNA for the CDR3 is TGTGCCAGCTCGGCGGTGGGCACCTCCTACGAGCAGTACTTC.

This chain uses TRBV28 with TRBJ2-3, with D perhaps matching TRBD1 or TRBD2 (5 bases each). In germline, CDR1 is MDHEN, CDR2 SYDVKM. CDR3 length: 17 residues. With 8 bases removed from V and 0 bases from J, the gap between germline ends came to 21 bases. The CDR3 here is CASAHSGARTSTDTQYF. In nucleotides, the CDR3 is TGTGCCAGCGCACATAGTGGGGCCAGGACTAGCACAGATACGCAGTATTTT.

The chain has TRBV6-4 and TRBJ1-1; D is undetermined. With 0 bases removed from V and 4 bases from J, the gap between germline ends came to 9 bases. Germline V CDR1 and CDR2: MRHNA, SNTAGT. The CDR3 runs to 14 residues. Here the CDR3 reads CASSDSGGSTEAFF. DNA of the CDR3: TGTGCCAGCAGTGACTCGGGAGGGTCCACTGAAGCTTTCTTT.

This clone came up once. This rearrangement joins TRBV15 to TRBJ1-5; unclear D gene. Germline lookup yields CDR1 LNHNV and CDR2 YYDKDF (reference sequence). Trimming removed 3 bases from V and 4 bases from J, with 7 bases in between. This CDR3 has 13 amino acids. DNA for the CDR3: TGTGCCACCAGCAGTTTAGCAAATCAGCCCCAGCATTTT. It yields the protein CATSSLANQPQHF.

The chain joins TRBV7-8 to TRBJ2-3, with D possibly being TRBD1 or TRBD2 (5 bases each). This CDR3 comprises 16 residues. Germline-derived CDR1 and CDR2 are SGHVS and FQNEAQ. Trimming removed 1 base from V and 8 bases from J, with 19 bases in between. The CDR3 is CASSLGGGYSGLTQYF. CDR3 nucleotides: TGTGCCAGCAGCTTAGGAGGCGGATACTCGGGGCTTACGCAGTATTTT.

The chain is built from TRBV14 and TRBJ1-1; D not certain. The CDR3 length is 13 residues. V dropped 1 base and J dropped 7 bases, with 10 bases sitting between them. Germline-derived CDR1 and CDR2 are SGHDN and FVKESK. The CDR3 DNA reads TGTGCCAGCAGCCAAGTGTTAGGTGTTGAAGCTTTCTTT. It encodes CASSQVLGVEAFF.

The CDR3 sequence is CASSPTGGDEKLFF. CDR3 coding DNA: TGTGCCAGCAGCCCGACAGGGGGCGATGAAAAACTGTTTTTT. V and J are TRBV11-2 and TRBJ1-4, with 10 positions matching TRBD1. Germline V gene data show CDR1 as SGHAT and CDR2 as FQNNGV. V was clipped by 5 bases and J by 6 bases; unmatched bases: 3. There are 14 residues in the CDR3.